This is a list of T cell receptor beta chains from one sample in a study of blood T cell repertoires in COVID-19. Some clones are missing from TCRdb's copy, which holds only in-frame ones; the method was immunoSEQ multiplex PCR. The sample contains some 240,000 clones, about 89% of which appear only once. The sample consisted of peripheral blood. Every receptor here comes from a man in his 60s who had recovered from COVID-19. Each CDR3 is given with its conserved first and last residue. The order of the fields is CDR3 protein, CDR3 DNA, V gene, clone size, D gene, CDR3 length, J gene. The D gene is left open where the match is weak. Not every row has a clone size; where given, it reads once, few, many or a size class.

CASGRSGFQSDNEQFF	TGCGCCAGCGGCCGTTCGGGTTTTCAATCTGACAATGAGCAGTTCTTC	TRBV5-1	.	.	16	TRBJ2-1
CASSFEYEQYF	TGCGCCAGCAGCTTCGAGTACGAGCAGTACTTC	TRBV5-1	.	.	11	TRBJ2-7
CASSRREPSGNTIYF	TGTGCCAGCAGCCGCCGGGAGCCCTCTGGAAACACCATATATTTT	TRBV6-6	.	.	15	TRBJ1-3
CASSLDHRNYNSPLHF	TGTGCCAGCAGCTTAGATCACAGGAACTATAATTCACCCCTCCACTTT	TRBV7-9	.	.	16	TRBJ1-6
CASSSGWTGEADTQYF	TGCGCCAGCAGCTCGGGATGGACGGGGGAGGCAGATACGCAGTATTTT	TRBV5-1	.	.	16	TRBJ2-3
CASRTSGRLEQFF	TGTGCCAGTAGGACTAGCGGGAGACTTGAGCAGTTCTTC	TRBV19	.	TRBD2	13	TRBJ2-1
CASSPRNGYEQYF	TGTGCCAGCAGCCCAAGGAACGGGTACGAGCAGTACTTC	TRBV7-2	.	.	13	TRBJ2-7
CASRREGNNEQFF	TGTGCCAGCAGACGTGAGGGAAACAATGAGCAGTTCTTC	TRBV12-3/TRBV12-4	.	.	13	TRBJ2-1
CASSLETGFYEQYF	TGTGCCAGCAGCTTAGAGACAGGTTTCTACGAGCAGTACTTC	TRBV11-2	.	.	14	TRBJ2-7
CASSLEQGSYEQYF	TGTGCCAGCAGCTTGGAGCAGGGATCCTACGAGCAGTACTTC	TRBV5-4	once	.	14	TRBJ2-7
CASSPQDRTAYEQYF	TGTGCCAGCAGCCCCCAGGACCGGACAGCCTACGAGCAGTACTTC	TRBV13	.	.	15	TRBJ2-7
CASRIAGGEKLFF	TGTGCCAGCAGGATCGCAGGGGGGGAAAAACTGTTTTTT	TRBV7-8	.	TRBD1	13	TRBJ1-4
CASSLFIIGGGYTF	TGTGCCAGCAGCTTATTTATTATCGGGGGTGGCTACACCTTC	TRBV11-2	.	.	14	TRBJ1-2
CASSTRSATNEKLFF	TGTGCCAGCAGTACCCGGTCTGCAACTAATGAAAAACTGTTTTTT	TRBV3-1/TRBV3-2	.	.	15	TRBJ1-4
CASSLTSRPGQGRTNSPLHF	TGTGCCAGCAGCTTGACTTCTCGACCGGGACAGGGACGGACTAATTCACCCCTCCACTTT	TRBV11-3	few	TRBD1	20	TRBJ1-6
CATSDRTSGSWYNEQFF	TGTGCCACCAGTGACCGGACTAGCGGGAGCTGGTACAATGAGCAGTTCTTC	TRBV24-1	.	TRBD2	17	TRBJ2-1
CASSLGQGTWSPLHF	TGTGCCAGCAGCTTGGGACAGGGGACGTGGTCACCCCTCCACTTT	TRBV5-4	.	TRBD1	15	TRBJ1-6
CASYRVANTGELFF	TGCGCCAGCTACAGGGTCGCGAACACCGGGGAGCTGTTTTTT	TRBV10-1	.	.	14	TRBJ2-2
CASRADGTSHNEQFF	TGCGCCAGCAGGGCAGACGGGACTAGCCACAATGAGCAGTTCTTC	TRBV5-1	.	TRBD2	15	TRBJ2-1
CASSLDRGRYGYTF	TGTGCCAGCAGTTTGGACAGGGGGAGGTATGGCTACACCTTC	TRBV28	.	TRBD1	14	TRBJ1-2
CASREAGTDTQYF	TGTGCCAGCAGGGAGGCCGGGACAGATACGCAGTATTTT	TRBV9	.	.	13	TRBJ2-3
CASSLDHAGKAYEQYF	TGTGCCAGCAGCTTGGATCACGCGGGAAAGGCCTACGAGCAGTACTTC	TRBV11-2	.	.	16	TRBJ2-7
CASSRYGTGGEQYF	TGCGCCAGCAGCCGGTACGGGACAGGGGGCGAGCAGTACTTC	TRBV4-1	.	TRBD1	14	TRBJ2-7
CASSGPSGSRTDTQYF	TGTGCCAGCAGTGGCCCCAGCGGGAGTCGCACAGATACGCAGTATTTT	TRBV2	.	TRBD2	16	TRBJ2-3
CASSFTGGEQYF	TGCGCCAGCAGCTTTACAGGGGGCGAGCAGTACTTC	TRBV5-1	.	TRBD1	12	TRBJ2-7
CASSPGQGGSIQYF	TGTGCCAGCTCACCGGGTCAGGGAGGAAGCATTCAGTACTTC	TRBV18	.	.	14	TRBJ2-4
CASSLPHRGDNEQFF	TGTGCCAGCAGTTTACCCCACAGGGGGGACAATGAGCAGTTCTTC	TRBV28	.	TRBD1	15	TRBJ2-1
CASSYSDRGLETQYF	TGTGCCAGCAGTTACTCCGACAGGGGGCTAGAGACCCAGTACTTC	TRBV6-5	.	TRBD1	15	TRBJ2-5
CASSRPGMRGGTEAFF	TGTGCCAGTAGCCGTCCCGGTATGCGGGGCGGCACTGAAGCTTTCTTT	TRBV19	.	.	16	TRBJ1-1
CASSPTRRGTEAFF	TGTGCCAGCAGTCCCACACGGAGAGGGACTGAAGCTTTCTTT	TRBV6-2/TRBV6-3	few	.	14	TRBJ1-1
CASNPGLAGGAQYF	TGTGCCAGCAACCCGGGACTAGCGGGAGGGGCGCAGTATTTT	TRBV5-6	.	TRBD2	14	TRBJ2-3
CASSLDAGQSYEQYF	TGTGCTAGCAGCTTAGACGCAGGACAGAGCTACGAGCAGTACTTC	TRBV7-7	.	.	15	TRBJ2-7
CASTPRGGQSYNEQFF	TGTGCCAGCACCCCGCGGGGGGGCCAGTCCTACAATGAGCAGTTCTTC	TRBV27	once	TRBD2	16	TRBJ2-1
CASKQAASGNTIYF	TGTGCCAGCAAACAGGCCGCCTCTGGAAACACCATATATTTT	TRBV7-9	.	.	14	TRBJ1-3
CASSPAARNSPLHF	TGTGCCAGTAGTCCTGCGGCCCGGAATTCACCCCTCCACTTT	TRBV19	.	.	14	TRBJ1-6
CASSWGQQPRETQYF	TGTGCCAGCAGCTGGGGCCAACAGCCAAGAGAGACCCAGTACTTC	TRBV6-2/TRBV6-3	.	.	15	TRBJ2-5
CASSSLSGVIIGTQYF	TGTGCCAGCAGTTCTTTGAGCGGGGTTATAATAGGTACGCAGTATTTT	TRBV27	.	TRBD2	16	TRBJ2-3
CASSPTSGKSGGELFF	TGTGCCAGCAGCCCTACTAGCGGGAAGTCAGGGGGGGAGCTGTTTTTT	TRBV7-2	.	TRBD2	16	TRBJ2-2
CASSLAAGQGPGSGANVLTF	TGTGCCAGCAGCTTAGCAGCCGGACAGGGACCGGGCTCTGGGGCCAACGTCCTGACTTTC	TRBV7-2	.	TRBD1	20	TRBJ2-6
CASSVTGTSVTDTQYF	TGTGCCAGTAGTGTCACCGGGACTAGCGTCACAGATACGCAGTATTTT	TRBV19	.	TRBD2	16	TRBJ2-3
CASSSQGALNTEAFF	TGTGCCAGCAGCTCCCAGGGGGCCCTGAACACTGAAGCTTTCTTT	TRBV5-4	.	TRBD1	15	TRBJ1-1
CASSEYLADYEQYF	TGTGCCAGCAGTGAATACCTAGCGGATTACGAGCAGTACTTC	TRBV6-1	.	TRBD2	14	TRBJ2-7
CASSYADRSFNQPQHF	TGTGCCAGCAGTTACGCGGACAGATCATTCAATCAGCCCCAGCATTTT	TRBV6-7	.	.	16	TRBJ1-5
CASGPGPRGSTEAFF	TGTGCTAGTGGCCCCGGGCCTCGAGGGAGCACTGAAGCTTTCTTT	TRBV12-5	.	.	15	TRBJ1-1
CASVPPIGGYTYEQYF	TGTGCCAGCGTCCCCCCCATCGGCGGTTATACTTACGAGCAGTACTTC	TRBV7-9	.	.	16	TRBJ2-7
CASSRLGGGRGETQYF	TGTGCCAGCAGCCGGTTAGGGGGCGGGAGGGGAGAGACCCAGTACTTC	TRBV7-2	.	TRBD2	16	TRBJ2-5
CASSQGLARTYEQYF	TGTGCCAGCAGCCAAGGCCTAGCGCGGACCTACGAGCAGTACTTC	TRBV3-1/TRBV3-2	.	.	15	TRBJ2-7
CASSTSGGADYGYTF	TGTGCCAGCAGTACTTCAGGGGGCGCAGACTATGGCTACACCTTC	TRBV27	.	TRBD1	15	TRBJ1-2
CASRPRDNRTGELFF	TGCGCCAGCAGGCCCCGGGACAACCGGACCGGGGAGCTGTTTTTT	TRBV5-1	.	.	15	TRBJ2-2
CASSLGGDYGYTF	TGTGCCAGCAGTTTGGGAGGGGATTATGGCTACACCTTC	TRBV27	.	.	13	TRBJ1-2